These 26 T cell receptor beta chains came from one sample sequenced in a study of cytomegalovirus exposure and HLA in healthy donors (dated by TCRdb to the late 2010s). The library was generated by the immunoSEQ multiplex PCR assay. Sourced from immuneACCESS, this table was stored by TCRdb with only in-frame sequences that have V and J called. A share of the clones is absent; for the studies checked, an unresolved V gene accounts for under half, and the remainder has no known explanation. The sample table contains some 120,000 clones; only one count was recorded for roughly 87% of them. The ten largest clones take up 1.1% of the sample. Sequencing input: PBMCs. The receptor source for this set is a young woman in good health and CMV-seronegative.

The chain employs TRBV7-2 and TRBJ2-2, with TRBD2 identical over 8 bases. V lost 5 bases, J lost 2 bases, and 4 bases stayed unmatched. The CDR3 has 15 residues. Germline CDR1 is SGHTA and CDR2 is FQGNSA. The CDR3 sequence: CASSGSGVNTGELFF. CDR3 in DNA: TGTGCCAGCAGCGGTAGCGGGGTAAACACCGGGGAGCTGTTTTTT.

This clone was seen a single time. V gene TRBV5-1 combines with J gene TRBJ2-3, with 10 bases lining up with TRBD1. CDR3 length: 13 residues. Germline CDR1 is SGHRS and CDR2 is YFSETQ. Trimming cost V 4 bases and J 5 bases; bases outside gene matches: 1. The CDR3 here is CASSGQGEDTQYF. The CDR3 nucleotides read TGCGCCAGCAGCGGACAGGGGGAAGATACGCAGTATTTT.

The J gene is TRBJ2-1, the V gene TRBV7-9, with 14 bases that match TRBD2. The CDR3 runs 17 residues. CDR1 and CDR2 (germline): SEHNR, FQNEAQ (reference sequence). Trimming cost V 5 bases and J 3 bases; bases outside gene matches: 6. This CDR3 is CASSRLAGGLVYNEQFF. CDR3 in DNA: TGTGCCAGCAGCCGACTAGCGGGGGGGCTGGTCTACAATGAGCAGTTCTTC.

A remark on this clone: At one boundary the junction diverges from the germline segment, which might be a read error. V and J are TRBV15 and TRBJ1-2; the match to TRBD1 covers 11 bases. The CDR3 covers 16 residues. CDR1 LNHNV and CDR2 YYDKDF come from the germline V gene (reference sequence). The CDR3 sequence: CATSRDAQDRGPHFAF. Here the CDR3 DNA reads TGTGCCACCAGCAGAGATGCCCAGGACAGGGGGCCCCATTTCGCCTTC.

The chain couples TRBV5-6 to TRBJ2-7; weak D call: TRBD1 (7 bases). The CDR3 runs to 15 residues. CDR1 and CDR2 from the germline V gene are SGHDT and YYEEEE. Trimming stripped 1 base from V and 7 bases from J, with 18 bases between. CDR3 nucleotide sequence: TGTGCCAGCAGCTTGCCATCAGGGGGGTCTAGTGAGCAGTACGTC. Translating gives CASSLPSGGSSEQYV.

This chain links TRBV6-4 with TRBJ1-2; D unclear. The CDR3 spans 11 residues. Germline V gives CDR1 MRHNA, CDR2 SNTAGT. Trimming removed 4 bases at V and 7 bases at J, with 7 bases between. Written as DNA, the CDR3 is TGTGCCAGCAGTGGTTTCGGTGGCTACACCTTC. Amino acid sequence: CASSGFGGYTF.

The CDR3 reads CASSPQGTSGPVLEQFF. The CDR3 DNA reads TGTGCCAGCAGCCCCCAGGGGACTAGCGGGCCCGTATTGGAGCAGTTCTTC. This chain connects TRBV9 to TRBJ2-1, with 12 bases fitting TRBD2. Germline CDR1 SGDLS, CDR2 YYNGEE. The CDR3 has 17 amino acids. Trimming at V came to 4 bases and at J to 10 bases, leaving 15 bases not matched to a gene.

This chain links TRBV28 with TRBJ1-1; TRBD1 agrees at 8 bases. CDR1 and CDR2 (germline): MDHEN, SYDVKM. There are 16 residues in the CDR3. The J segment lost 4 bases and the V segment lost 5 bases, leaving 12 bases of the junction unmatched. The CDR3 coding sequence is TGTGCCAGCAGTCCACACTCGGACAGGGCCGGCACTGAAGCTTTCTTT. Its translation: CASSPHSDRAGTEAFF.

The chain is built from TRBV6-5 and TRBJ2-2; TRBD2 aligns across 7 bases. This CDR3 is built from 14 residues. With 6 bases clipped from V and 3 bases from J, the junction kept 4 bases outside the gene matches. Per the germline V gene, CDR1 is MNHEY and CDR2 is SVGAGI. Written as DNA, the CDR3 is TGTGCCAGCAGGGCTAGCGGATACACCGGGGAGCTGTTTTTT. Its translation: CASRASGYTGELFF.

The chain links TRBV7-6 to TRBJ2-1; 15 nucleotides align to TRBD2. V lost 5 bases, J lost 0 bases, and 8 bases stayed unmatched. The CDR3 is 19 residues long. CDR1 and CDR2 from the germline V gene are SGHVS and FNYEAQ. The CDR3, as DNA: TGTGCCAGCAGCCAGGGACTAGCGGGGGGTACTAGCTCCTACAATGAGCAGTTCTTC. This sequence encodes CASSQGLAGGTSSYNEQFF.

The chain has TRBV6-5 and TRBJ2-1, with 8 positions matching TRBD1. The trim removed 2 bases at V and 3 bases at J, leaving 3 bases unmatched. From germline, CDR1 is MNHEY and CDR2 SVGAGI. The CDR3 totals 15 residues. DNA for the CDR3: TGTGCCAGCAGTTACGGACAGGGAGGCTACAATGAGCAGTTCTTC. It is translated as CASSYGQGGYNEQFF.

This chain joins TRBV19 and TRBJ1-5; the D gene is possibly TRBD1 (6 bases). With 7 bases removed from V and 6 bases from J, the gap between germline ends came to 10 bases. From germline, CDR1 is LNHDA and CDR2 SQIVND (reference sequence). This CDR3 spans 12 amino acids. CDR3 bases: TGTGCCAGTAATACAGGGATTCAGCCCCAGCATTTT. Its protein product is CASNTGIQPQHF.

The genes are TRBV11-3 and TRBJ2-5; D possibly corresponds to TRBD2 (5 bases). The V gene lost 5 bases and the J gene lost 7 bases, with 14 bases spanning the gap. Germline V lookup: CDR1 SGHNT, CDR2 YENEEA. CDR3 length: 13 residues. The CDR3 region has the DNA TGTGCCAGCAGCCCGTCGGTACGGGGGACCCAGTACTTC. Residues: CASSPSVRGTQYF.

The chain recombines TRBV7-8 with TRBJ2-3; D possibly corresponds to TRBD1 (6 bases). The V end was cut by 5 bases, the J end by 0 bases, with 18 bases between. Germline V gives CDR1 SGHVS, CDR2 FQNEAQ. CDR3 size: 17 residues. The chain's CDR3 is CASSRLEDSLSTDTQYF. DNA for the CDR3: TGTGCCAGCAGCCGTTTGGAGGACAGCCTGAGCACAGATACGCAGTATTTT.

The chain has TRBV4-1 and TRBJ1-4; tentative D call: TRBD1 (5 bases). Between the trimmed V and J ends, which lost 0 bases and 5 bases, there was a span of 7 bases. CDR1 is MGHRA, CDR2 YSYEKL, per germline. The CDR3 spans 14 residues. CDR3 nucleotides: TGCGCCAGCAGCCAAGACAGGACAAATGAAAAACTGTTTTTT. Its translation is CASSQDRTNEKLFF.

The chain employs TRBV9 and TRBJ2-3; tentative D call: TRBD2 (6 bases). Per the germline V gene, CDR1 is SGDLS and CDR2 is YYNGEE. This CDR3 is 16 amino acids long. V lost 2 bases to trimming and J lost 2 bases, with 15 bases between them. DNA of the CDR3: TGTGCCAGCAGCGTGTGGGGGAGGACTACCACAGATACGCAGTATTTT. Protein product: CASSVWGRTTTDTQYF.

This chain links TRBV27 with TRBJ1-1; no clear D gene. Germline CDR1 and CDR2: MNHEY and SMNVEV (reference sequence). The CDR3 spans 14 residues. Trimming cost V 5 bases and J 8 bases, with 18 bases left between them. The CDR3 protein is CASSDLYGRFEAFF. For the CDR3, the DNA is TGTGCCAGCAGTGATCTTTATGGCAGATTCGAAGCTTTCTTT.

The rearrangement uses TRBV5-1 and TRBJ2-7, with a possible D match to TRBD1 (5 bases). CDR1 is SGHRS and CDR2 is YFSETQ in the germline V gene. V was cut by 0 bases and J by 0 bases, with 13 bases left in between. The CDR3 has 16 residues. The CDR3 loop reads CASSLGRDRVSYEQYF. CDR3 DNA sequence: TGCGCCAGCAGCTTGGGCAGGGATCGGGTCTCCTACGAGCAGTACTTC.

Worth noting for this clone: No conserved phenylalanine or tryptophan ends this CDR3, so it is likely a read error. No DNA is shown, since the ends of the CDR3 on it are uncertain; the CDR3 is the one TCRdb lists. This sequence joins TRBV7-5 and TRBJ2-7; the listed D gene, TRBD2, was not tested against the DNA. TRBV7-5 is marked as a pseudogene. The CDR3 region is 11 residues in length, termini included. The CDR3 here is CVRSSPGTVGD.

This CDR3 reads CASSVRSAGGIGEAFF. In DNA form, the CDR3 reads TGTGCCAGCAGCGTACGCTCGGCAGGGGGTATAGGTGAAGCTTTCTTT. The rearrangement links TRBV9 to TRBJ1-1; 7 bases fit TRBD1. CDR3 length: 16 amino acids. The J segment lost 7 bases and the V segment lost 1 base, leaving 13 bases of the junction unmatched. Germline V CDR1 and CDR2: SGDLS, YYNGEE.

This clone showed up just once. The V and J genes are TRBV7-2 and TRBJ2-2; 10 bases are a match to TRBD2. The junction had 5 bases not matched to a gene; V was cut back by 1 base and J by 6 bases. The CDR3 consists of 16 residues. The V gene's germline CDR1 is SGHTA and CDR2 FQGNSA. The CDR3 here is CASSLVISGGSGELFF. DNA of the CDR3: TGTGCCAGCAGCTTAGTAATTAGCGGGGGGTCCGGGGAGCTGTTTTTT.

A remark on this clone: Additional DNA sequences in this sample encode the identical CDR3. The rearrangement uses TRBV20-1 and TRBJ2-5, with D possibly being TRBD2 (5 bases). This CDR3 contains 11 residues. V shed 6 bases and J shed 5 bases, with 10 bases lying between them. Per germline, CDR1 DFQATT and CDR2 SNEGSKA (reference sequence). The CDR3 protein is CSATRGETQYF. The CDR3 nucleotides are TGCAGTGCCACCCGAGGGGAGACCCAGTACTTC.

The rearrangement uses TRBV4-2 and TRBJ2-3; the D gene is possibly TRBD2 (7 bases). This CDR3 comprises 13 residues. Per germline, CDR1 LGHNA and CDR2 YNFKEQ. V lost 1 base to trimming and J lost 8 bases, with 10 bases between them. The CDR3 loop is CASSQVGGGTQYF. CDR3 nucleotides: TGTGCCAGCAGCCAAGTGGGAGGGGGTACGCAGTATTTT.

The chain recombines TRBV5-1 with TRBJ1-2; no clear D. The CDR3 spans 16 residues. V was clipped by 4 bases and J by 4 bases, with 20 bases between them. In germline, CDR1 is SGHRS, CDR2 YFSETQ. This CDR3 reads CASSQDAREGGYGYTF. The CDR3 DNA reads TGCGCCAGCAGCCAGGACGCTAGGGAGGGCGGCTATGGCTACACCTTC.

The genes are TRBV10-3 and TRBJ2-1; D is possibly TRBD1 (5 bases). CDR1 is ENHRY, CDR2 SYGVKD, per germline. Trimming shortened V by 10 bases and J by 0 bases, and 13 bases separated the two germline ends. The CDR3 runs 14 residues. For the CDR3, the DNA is TGTGCCACCGACAGCGCGAACTCCTACAATGAGCAGTTCTTC. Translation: CATDSANSYNEQFF.

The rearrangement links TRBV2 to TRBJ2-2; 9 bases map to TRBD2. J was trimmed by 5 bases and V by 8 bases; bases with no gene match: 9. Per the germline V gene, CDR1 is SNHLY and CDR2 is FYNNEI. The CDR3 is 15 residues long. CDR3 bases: TGTGCCAGCGACCCGGGACTAGCATATACCGGGGAGCTGTTTTTT. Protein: CASDPGLAYTGELFF.